This TCR beta chain was sequenced for a study of T cell responses to AZD1222 COVID-19 vaccine. Measured with immunoSEQ multiplex PCR; TCRdb has only the in-frame clones, and not every one. The sample shows 85,000 to 130,000 clones, roughly 88% of them seen only once. Trimming stripped 2 bases from V and 3 bases from J, with 16 bases between. The CDR3 totals 16 residues. Looked up from germline, CDR1 is MGHRA and CDR2 is YSYEKL. This sequence joins TRBV4-1 and TRBJ1-1; D is ambiguous. This receptor was identified in an adult in good health. The sequencing here drew on peripheral blood, taken on day 0 of AZD1222 vaccination. CDR3: CASSQRAPKTDTEAFF. The CDR3 DNA sequence: TGCGCCAGCAGCCAAAGGGCACCAAAGACGGACACTGAAGCTTTCTTT.